A single sample gave rise to the 15 T cell receptor beta chains below, sequenced in a study of T cells in women clearing cervical HPV infection. Data came from immunoSEQ multiplex PCR; TCRdb stores just in-frame clones and leaves some out. The sample shows over 15,000 clones, and 16% sits with its ten largest clones. The sequenced material came from blood buffy coat. These receptor sequences come from a woman aged 18-70 years with a cervical HPV16 infection that either progressed to CIN3+ or cleared (not recorded which).

Concerning this clone itself: The CDR3 goes on 3 residues after the read ends, and that part is filled in from the germline J gene. The rearrangement links TRBV7-2 to TRBJ2-3, with unresolved D. CDR1 and CDR2 from the germline V gene are SGHTA and FQGNSA. Trimming left V 1 base short and J 2 bases short, with 7 bases between. This CDR3 has 14 residues. Incomplete CDR3 DNA: TGTGCCAGCAGCTTAGGCCTATTCACAGATACG. Translated: CASSLGLFTDT. The whole CDR3 region reads CASSLGLFTDTQYF.

With respect to this clone: The read stops 3 residues short of the end of the CDR3; the missing end is completed from the germline J gene. The chain is built from TRBV19 and TRBJ2-3; tentative D call: TRBD1 (6 bases). The CDR3 loop spans 15 amino acids. The germline gives CDR1 LNHDA, CDR2 SQIVND (reference sequence). Trimming pared 3 bases from V and 2 bases from J, leaving 12 bases between. This CDR3 is CASSILDSYTDTQYF. CDR3 DNA, as far as it was read: TGTGCCAGTAGTATTCTGGACAGCTACACAGATACG. The variable domain in full, with the rest retrieved from reference TRBV19 and TRBJ2-3, is DGGITQSPKYLFRKEGQNVTLSCEQNLNHDAMYWYRQDPGQGLRLIYYSQIVNDFQKGDIAEGYSVSREKKESFPLTVTSAQKNPTAFYLCASSILDSYTDTQYFGPGTRLTVL.

In the case of this clone: The read is 3 residues too short to cover the CDR3 end, so that end is filled in from the germline J gene. V usage is TRBV9 and J usage is TRBJ2-2; D is perhaps TRBD2 (6 bases). The germline V gene has CDR1 SGDLS and CDR2 YYNGEE. The CDR3 has 16 amino acids. V dropped 3 bases and J dropped 1 base, with 13 bases sitting between them. Incomplete CDR3 DNA: TGTGCCAGCAGCGCCTTCCGCGGGGTGAACACCGGGGAG. Protein: CASSAFRGVNTGE. The complete CDR3 sequence is CASSAFRGVNTGELFF.

The CDR3 sequence: CASSLSTNEKLFF. Partial CDR3 DNA: TGTGCCAGCAGCTTGTCAACTAATGAAAAG. The chain links TRBV7-2 to TRBJ2-2, with D hard to call. The CDR3 extends 3 residues past the end of the read, so its final part is completed from the germline J gene. Looked up from germline, CDR1 is SGHTA and CDR2 is FQGNSA. The CDR3 is 13 amino acids.

On this clone: The read stops 3 residues short of the end of the CDR3; the missing end is completed from the germline J gene. The chain couples TRBV7-8 to TRBJ1-1; weak D call: TRBD1 (5 bases). CDR3 size: 14 residues. V was trimmed by 3 bases and J by 1 base, leaving 9 bases between them. The germline V gene encodes CDR1 SGHVS and CDR2 FQNEAQ. The sequenced part of the CDR3 DNA is TGTGCCAGCAGCTTCACTACAGGGAACACTGAA. Its translation is CASSFTTGNTE. The full CDR3 is CASSFTTGNTEAFF.

Turning to this clone: Read data end 3 residues before the CDR3 end; the end is taken from the germline J gene. This chain links TRBV5-1 with TRBJ1-2; 10 bases fit TRBD1. Per the germline V gene, CDR1 is SGHRS and CDR2 is YFSETQ. The CDR3 sequence is 14 residues long. CDR3 DNA (partial): TGCGCCAGCAGCGAACCGGGACAGGGGTTGCGC. Encoded protein: CASSEPGQGLR. The full CDR3 reads CASSEPGQGLRYTF.

As regards this clone: Read coverage stops 3 residues before the CDR3 terminus; the germline J gene supplies the remainder. The chain employs TRBV5-1 and TRBJ1-4; possible D gene TRBD1, 5 bases. The V gene lost 4 bases and the J gene lost 8 bases, with 18 bases spanning the gap. Germline V lookup: CDR1 SGHRS, CDR2 YFSETQ. The CDR3 loop spans 15 amino acids. CDR3 DNA (partial): TGCGCCAGCAGCCCATCGGACGGGGGACGGGAAAAA. It yields the protein CASSPSDGGREK. The entire CDR3 protein reads CASSPSDGGREKLFF.

In the case of this clone: Sequencing ends 3 residues short of the CDR3 end; the germline J gene provides the rest. The chain recombines TRBV20-1 with TRBJ1-5; weak D call: TRBD1 (6 bases). The CDR3 is made up of 14 amino acids. V was clipped by 2 bases and J by 3 bases, with 11 bases between them. Germline V gene lookup returns CDR1 DFQATT and CDR2 SNEGSKA (reference sequence). The CDR3 region is CSARPRDINQPQHF. The CDR3 bases that were read are TGCAGTGCTAGACCCCGGGACATCAATCAGCCC.

Details on this clone: The missing CDR3 end, 3 residues past where the read stops, is filled in from the germline J gene. This chain uses TRBV19 with TRBJ1-2, with D possibly matching TRBD1 (5 bases). CDR3 length equals 15 residues. With 2 bases removed from V and 0 bases from J, the gap between germline ends came to 10 bases. The germline V gene has CDR1 LNHDA and CDR2 SQIVND (reference sequence). The CDR3 loop reads CASSIRRGANYGYTF. CDR3 bases read: TGTGCCAGTAGTATACGAAGGGGCGCTAACTATGGC. Full variable domain (rest looked up from reference TRBV19 and TRBJ1-2): DGGITQSPKYLFRKEGQNVTLSCEQNLNHDAMYWYRQDPGQGLRLIYYSQIVNDFQKGDIAEGYSVSREKKESFPLTVTSAQKNPTAFYLCASSIRRGANYGYTFGSGTRLTVV.

Of note for this clone: The read terminates 3 residues before the CDR3 end, so the remaining end is supplied by the germline J gene. This rearrangement joins TRBV6-2 or TRBV6-3 to TRBJ1-6; 10 nucleotides match TRBD1. The CDR3 runs to 17 residues. Trimming removed 1 base from V and 6 bases from J; junction bases left unmatched: 6. CDR1 is MNHEY, CDR2 SVGEGT, per germline. The CDR3: CASSYFWTGGPNSPLHF. CDR3 DNA (partial): TGTGCCAGCAGTTACTTTTGGACAGGGGGACCTAATTCACCC.

A remark on this clone: The read stops 3 residues short of the end of the CDR3; the missing end is completed from the germline J gene. This chain connects TRBV5-5 to TRBJ1-3; no clear D. Germline V gene sequence: CDR1 SGHKS, CDR2 YYEKEE (reference sequence). The CDR3 spans 14 residues. V lost 4 bases to trimming and J lost 1 base, with 9 bases between them. The CDR3 DNA, read in part, is TGTGCCAGCAGCCGAGAAGGTTCTGGAAACACC. It encodes CASSREGSGNT. The CDR3 in full is CASSREGSGNTIYF.

Of note for this clone: The read comes to an end 3 residues before the CDR3 does, leaving the germline J gene to fill in the end. The chain has TRBV15 and TRBJ1-4; 8 bases are a match to TRBD1. The J segment lost 8 bases and the V segment lost 5 bases, leaving 13 bases of the junction unmatched. Germline V gene lookup returns CDR1 LNHNV and CDR2 YYDKDF (reference sequence). The CDR3 spans 16 residues. CDR3 protein: CATSPRSTGQGEKLFF. The CDR3 bases that were read are TGTGCCACCAGCCCGAGGTCAACCGGACAGGGAGAAAAA.

A word on this clone: The read terminates 3 residues ahead of where the CDR3 ends, so the germline J gene completes it. This chain connects TRBV2 to TRBJ2-2, with D possibly TRBD1 on 6 matching bases. This CDR3 spans 14 amino acids. Germline CDR1 reads SNHLY; CDR2 reads FYNNEI. The CDR3 loop reads CATQGSFGNSPLFF. Partial CDR3 DNA: TGTGCCACCCAGGGGTCGTTCGGCAATTCACCG.

With respect to this clone: The CDR3 is cut off 3 residues early in the read; its end comes from the germline J gene. V gene TRBV9 combines with J gene TRBJ1-2; 7 bases are shared with TRBD1. J lost 6 bases, V lost 4 bases, and 6 bases had no gene match. Germline V gives CDR1 SGDLS, CDR2 YYNGEE. This CDR3 contains 13 residues. The part of the CDR3 DNA that was read is TGTGCCAGCAGCCCGACAGGGTCTCATGGC. Encoded protein: CASSPTGSHG. The entire CDR3 reads CASSPTGSHGYTF. Full variable domain (rest looked up from reference TRBV9 and TRBJ1-2): DSGVTQTPKHLITATGQRVTLRCSPRSGDLSVYWYQQSLDQGLQFLIQYYNGEERAKGNILERFSAQQFPDLHSELNLSSLELGDSALYFCASSPTGSHGYTFGSGTRLTVV.

With regard to this clone: With the read ending 3 residues before the CDR3 end, the germline J gene is used to fill in that end. V gene TRBV18 combines with J gene TRBJ1-2; D possibly corresponds to TRBD1 (6 bases). The CDR3 runs to 14 residues. V lost 3 bases, J lost 5 bases, and 13 bases lay in between. Germline-derived CDR1 and CDR2 are KGHSH and LQKENI. The CDR3 loop reads CASSPGQTLYGYTF. The CDR3 DNA, read in part, is TGTGCCAGCTCACCTGGACAGACCCTTTATGGC. The complete variable domain, with remaining parts taken from reference TRBV18 and TRBJ1-2, reads NAGVMQNPRHLVRRRGQEARLRCSPMKGHSHVYWYRQLPEEGLKFMVYLQKENIIDESGMPKERFSAEFPKEGPSILRIQQVVRGDSAAYFCASSPGQTLYGYTFGSGTRLTVV.